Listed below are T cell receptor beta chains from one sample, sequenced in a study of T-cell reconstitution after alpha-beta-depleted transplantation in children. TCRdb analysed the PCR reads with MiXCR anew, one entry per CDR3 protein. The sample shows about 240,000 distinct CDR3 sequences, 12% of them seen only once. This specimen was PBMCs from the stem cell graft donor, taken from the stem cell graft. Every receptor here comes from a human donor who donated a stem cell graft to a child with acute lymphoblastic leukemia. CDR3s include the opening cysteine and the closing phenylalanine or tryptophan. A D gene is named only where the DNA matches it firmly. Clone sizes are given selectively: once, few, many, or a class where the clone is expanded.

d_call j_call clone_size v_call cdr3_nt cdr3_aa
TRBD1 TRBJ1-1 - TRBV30 TGTGCCTGGAGTGTGGGACAGGGGTTACGGACTGAAGCTTTCTTT CAWSVGQGLRTEAFF
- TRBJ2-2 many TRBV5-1 TGCGCCAGCAGCCCGACCAGTCAGGGGATGAACACCGGGGAGCTGTTTTTT CASSPTSQGMNTGELFF
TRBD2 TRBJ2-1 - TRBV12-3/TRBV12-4 TGTGCCATCTGTCATCCGGCCCGGGGGGTTTCAAGCTCCTACAATGAGCAGTTCTTC CAICHPARGVSSSYNEQFF
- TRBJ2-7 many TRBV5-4 TGTGCCAGCAGTACCGGGACAAATGCTATTAGGCAGTACTTC CASSTGTNAIRQYF
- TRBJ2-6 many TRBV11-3 TGTGCCAGCAGCTCGCGGACAGAGCCCTCTGGGGCCAACGTCCTGACTTTC CASSSRTEPSGANVLTF
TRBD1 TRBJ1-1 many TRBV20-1 TGCAGTGCTAGGGGCAGGGGGCTTAGGAACACTGAAGCTTTCTTT CSARGRGLRNTEAFF
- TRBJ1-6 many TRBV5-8 TGTGCCAGCAGCTTCAGGACATTTTATTCACCCCTCCACTTT CASSFRTFYSPLHF
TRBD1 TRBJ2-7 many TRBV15 TGTGCCACCAGCAGAGGATCCGAATGGACAGGCTCCTACGAGCAGTACTTC CATSRGSEWTGSYEQYF
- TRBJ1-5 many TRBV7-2 TGTGCCAGCAGCGCATACGGGGAGAGCAATCAGCCCCAGCATTTT CASSAYGESNQPQHF
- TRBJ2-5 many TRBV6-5 TGTGCCAGCAGTTACTCTCACTACAGGGAGCCACAAGAGACCCAGTACTTC CASSYSHYREPQETQYF
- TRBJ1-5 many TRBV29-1 TGCAGCGTTGTTGACAGCCTCAATCAGCCCCAGCATTTT CSVVDSLNQPQHF
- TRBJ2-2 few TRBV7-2 TGTGCCAGCAGCTTTGGAATCACCGGGGAGCTGTTTTTT CASSFGITGELFF
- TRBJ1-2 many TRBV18 TGTGCCAGCTCACGAATTAGGGAAAGCGGTGGCTACACCTTC CASSRIRESGGYTF
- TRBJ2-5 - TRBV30 TGTGCCTGGAGTGTACTGGTAGGGGAGACCCAGTACTTC CAWSVLVGETQYF
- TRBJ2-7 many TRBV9 TGTGCCAGCAGCCCTTCGGGGGTCCACGAGCAGTACTTC CASSPSGVHEQYF
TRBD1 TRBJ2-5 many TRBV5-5 TGTGCCAGCAGCTGGGACAGTCGGCAAGGGCAAGAGACCCAGTACTTC CASSWDSRQGQETQYF
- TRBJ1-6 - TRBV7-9 TGTGCCAGCAGCTCACCTTTTGAGGGCTCACCCCTCCACTTT CASSSPFEGSPLHF
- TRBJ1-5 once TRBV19 TGTGCCAGTAGTATAGATCTCGGTCAGCCCCAGCATTTT CASSIDLGQPQHF
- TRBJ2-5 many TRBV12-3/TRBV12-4 TGTGCCAGCAGTTTAGGGCAGAACCAAGAGACCCAGTACTTC CASSLGQNQETQYF
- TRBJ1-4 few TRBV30 TGTGCCTGGCTGACACCAACTAATGAAAAACTGTTTTTT CAWLTPTNEKLFF
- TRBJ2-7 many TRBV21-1 TGTGCCAGCAGCACTGGACAGCGGGGGGGGTCCTTCTACGAGCAGTACTTC CASSTGQRGGSFYEQYF
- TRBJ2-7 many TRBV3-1 TGTGCCAGCAGTCCTCCCGACAGGTACCTTTACGAGCAGTACTTC CASSPPDRYLYEQYF
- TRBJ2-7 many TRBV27 TGTGCCAGCAGTACTCACAGGGACTCCTACGAGCAGTACTTC CASSTHRDSYEQYF